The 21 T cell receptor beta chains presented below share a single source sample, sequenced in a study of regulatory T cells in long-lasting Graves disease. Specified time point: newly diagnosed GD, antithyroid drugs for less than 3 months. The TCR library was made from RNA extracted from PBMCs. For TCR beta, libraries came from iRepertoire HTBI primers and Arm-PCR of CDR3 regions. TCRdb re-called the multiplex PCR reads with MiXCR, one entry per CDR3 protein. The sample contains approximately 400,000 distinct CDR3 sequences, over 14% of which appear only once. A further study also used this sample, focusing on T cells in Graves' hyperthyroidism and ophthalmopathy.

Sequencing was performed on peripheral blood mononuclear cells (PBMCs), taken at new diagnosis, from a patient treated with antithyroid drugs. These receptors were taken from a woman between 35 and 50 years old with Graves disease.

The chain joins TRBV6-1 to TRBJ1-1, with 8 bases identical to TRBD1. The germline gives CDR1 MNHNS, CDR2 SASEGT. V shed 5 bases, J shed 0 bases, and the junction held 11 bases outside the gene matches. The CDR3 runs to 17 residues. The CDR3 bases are TGTGCCAGCAGTATGGGCAGGGGGCGCTTCATGAACACTGAAGCTTTCTTT. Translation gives CASSMGRGRFMNTEAFF.

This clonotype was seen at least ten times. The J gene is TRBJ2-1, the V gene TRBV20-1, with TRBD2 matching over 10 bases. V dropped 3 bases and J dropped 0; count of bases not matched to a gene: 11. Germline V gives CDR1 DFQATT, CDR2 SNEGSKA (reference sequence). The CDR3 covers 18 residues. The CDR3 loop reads CSASPASGSPSSYNEQFF. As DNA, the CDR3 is TGCAGTGCTAGCCCGGCTAGCGGGAGCCCTAGCTCCTACAATGAGCAGTTCTTC.

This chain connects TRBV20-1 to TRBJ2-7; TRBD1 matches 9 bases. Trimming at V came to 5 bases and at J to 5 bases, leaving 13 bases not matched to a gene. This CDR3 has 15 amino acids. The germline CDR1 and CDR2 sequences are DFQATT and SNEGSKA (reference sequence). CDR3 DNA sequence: TGCAGTGCTGAGGGGTGGGGGACAGGGTTGGACGAGCAGTACTTC. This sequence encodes CSAEGWGTGLDEQYF.

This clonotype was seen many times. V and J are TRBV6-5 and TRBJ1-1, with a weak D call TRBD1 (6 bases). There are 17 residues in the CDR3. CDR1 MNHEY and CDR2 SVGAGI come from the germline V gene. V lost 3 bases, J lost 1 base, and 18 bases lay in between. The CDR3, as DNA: TGTGCCAGCAGTTATCCTGGACAGTTGAAATCGAACACTGAAGCTTTCTTT. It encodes CASSYPGQLKSNTEAFF.

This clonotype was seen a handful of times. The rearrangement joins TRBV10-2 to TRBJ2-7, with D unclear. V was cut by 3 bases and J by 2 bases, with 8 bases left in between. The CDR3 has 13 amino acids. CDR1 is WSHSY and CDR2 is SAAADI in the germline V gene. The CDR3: CASSDRFTYEQYF. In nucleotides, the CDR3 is TGCGCCAGCAGTGATCGGTTTACCTACGAGCAGTACTTC.

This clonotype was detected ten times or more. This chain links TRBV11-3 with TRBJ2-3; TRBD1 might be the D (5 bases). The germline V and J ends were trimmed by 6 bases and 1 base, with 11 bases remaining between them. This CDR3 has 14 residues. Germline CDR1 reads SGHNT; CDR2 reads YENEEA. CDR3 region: CASRRKTGTDTQYF. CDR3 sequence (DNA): TGTGCCAGCAGGCGGAAGACAGGCACAGATACGCAGTATTTT.

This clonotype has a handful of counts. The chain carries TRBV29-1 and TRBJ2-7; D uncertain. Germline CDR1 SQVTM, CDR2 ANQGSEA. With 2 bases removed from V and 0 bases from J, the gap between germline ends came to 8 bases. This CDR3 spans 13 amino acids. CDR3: CSVEIGNSYEQYF. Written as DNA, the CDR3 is TGCAGCGTTGAAATCGGAAACTCCTACGAGCAGTACTTC.

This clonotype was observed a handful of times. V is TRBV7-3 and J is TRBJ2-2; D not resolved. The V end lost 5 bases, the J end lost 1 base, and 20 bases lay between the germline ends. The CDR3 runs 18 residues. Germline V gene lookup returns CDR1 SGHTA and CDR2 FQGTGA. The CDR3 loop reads CASSPPPANYRNTGELFF. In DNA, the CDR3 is TGTGCCAGCAGCCCCCCTCCCGCGAATTATAGGAACACCGGGGAGCTGTTTTTT.

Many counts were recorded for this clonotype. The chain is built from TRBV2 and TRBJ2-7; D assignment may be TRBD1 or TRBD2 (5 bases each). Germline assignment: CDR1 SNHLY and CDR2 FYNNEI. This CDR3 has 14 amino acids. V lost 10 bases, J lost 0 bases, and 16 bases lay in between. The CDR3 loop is CATPGTNGSYEQYF. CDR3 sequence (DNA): TGTGCCACCCCCGGGACGAACGGCTCCTACGAGCAGTACTTC.

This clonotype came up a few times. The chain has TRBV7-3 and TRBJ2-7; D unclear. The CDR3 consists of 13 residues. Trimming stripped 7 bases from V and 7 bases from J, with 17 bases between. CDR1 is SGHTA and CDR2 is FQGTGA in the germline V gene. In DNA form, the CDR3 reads TGTGCCAGCACCCAAAAAAAACACGTGGAGCAGTACTTC. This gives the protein CASTQKKHVEQYF.

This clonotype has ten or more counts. The CDR3 is CASSHLAGVYNEQFF. The CDR3 DNA follows: TGTGCCAGCAGCCATCTAGCGGGAGTGTACAATGAGCAGTTCTTC. V gene TRBV3-1 combines with J gene TRBJ2-1; 10 bases agree with TRBD2. Germline trimming cut 3 bases from V and 4 bases from J; bases unmatched to any gene: 3. From germline, CDR1 is LGHDT and CDR2 YNNKEL (reference sequence). The CDR3 is 15 amino acids.

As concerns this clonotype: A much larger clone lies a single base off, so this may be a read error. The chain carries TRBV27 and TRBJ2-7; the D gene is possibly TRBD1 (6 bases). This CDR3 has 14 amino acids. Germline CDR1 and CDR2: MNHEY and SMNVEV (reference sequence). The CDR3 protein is CASSLYGGSCEQYF. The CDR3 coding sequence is TGTGCCAGCAGTTTATATGGGGGCTCCTGCGAGCAGTACTTC.

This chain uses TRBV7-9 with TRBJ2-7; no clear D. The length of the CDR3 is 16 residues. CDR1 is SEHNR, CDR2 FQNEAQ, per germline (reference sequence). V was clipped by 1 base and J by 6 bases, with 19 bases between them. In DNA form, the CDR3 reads TGTGCCAGCAGCTTAGGCTTCACAGACCCTATTGTCGAGCAGTACTTC. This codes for CASSLGFTDPIVEQYF. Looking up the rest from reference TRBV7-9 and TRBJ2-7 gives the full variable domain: DTGVSQNPRHKITKRGQNVTFRCDPISEHNRLYWYRQTLGQGPEFLTYFQNEAQLEKSRLLSDRFSAERPKGSFSTLEIQRTEQGDSAMYLCASSLGFTDPIVEQYFGPGTRLTVT.

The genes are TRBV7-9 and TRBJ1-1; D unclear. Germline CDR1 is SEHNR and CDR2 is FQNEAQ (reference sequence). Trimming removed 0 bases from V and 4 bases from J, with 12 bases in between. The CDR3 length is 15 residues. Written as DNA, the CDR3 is TGTGCCAGCAGCTTAGCCGGTTCCATGAGCACTGAAGCTTTCTTT. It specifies CASSLAGSMSTEAFF.

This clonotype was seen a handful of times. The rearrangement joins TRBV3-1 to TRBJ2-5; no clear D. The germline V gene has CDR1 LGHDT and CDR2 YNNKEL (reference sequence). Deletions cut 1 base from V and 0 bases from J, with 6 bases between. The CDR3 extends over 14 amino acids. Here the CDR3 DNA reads TGTGCCAGCAGCCAAGTGATGGACCAAGAGACCCAGTACTTC. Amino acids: CASSQVMDQETQYF.

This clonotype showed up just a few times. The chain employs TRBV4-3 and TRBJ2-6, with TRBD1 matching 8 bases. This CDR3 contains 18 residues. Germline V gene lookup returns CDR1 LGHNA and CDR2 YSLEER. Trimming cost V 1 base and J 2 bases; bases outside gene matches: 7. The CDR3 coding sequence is TGCGCCAGCAGCCAAGGGACAGGGATGTTGGCTGGGGCCAACGTCCTGACTTTC. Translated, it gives CASSQGTGMLAGANVLTF.

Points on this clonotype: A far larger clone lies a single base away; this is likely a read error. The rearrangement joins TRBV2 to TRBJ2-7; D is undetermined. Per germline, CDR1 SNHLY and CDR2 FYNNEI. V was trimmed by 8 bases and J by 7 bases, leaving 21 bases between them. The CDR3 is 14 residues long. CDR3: CASSPWHMYNEQYF. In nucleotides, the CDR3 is TGTGCCAGCTCCCCCTGGCATATGTACAATGAGCAGTACTTC.

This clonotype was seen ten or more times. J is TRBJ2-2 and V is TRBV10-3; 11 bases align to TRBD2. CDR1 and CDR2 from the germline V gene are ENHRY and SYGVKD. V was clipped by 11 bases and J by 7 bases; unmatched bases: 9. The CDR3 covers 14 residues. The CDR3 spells CASQLAGAVGELFF. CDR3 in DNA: TGTGCCTCCCAACTAGCGGGAGCAGTCGGGGAGCTGTTTTTT.

The CDR3 protein is CASSPSGSGEQYF. The CDR3 DNA follows: TGTGCCAGCAGTCCGAGCGGGAGTGGCGAGCAGTACTTC. This chain links TRBV3-1 with TRBJ2-7, with 8 bases that match TRBD2. The CDR3 is made up of 13 amino acids. Germline-derived CDR1 and CDR2 are LGHDT and YNNKEL (reference sequence). With 6 bases clipped from V and 6 bases from J, the junction kept 7 bases outside the gene matches.

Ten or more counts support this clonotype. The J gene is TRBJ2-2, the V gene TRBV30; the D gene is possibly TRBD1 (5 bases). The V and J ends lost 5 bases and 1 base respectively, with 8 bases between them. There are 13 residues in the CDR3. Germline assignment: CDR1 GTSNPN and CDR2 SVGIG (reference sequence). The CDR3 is CAWGQGNTGELFF. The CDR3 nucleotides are TGTGCCTGGGGGCAGGGGAACACCGGGGAGCTGTTTTTT.

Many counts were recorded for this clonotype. In nucleotides, the CDR3 is TGTGCCAGCAGCCGGGGCGGAAGGAATTCACCCCTCCACTTT. Translating gives CASSRGGRNSPLHF. This sequence joins TRBV14 and TRBJ1-6, with a possible D match to TRBD1 (5 bases). In germline, CDR1 is SGHDN, CDR2 FVKESK. The germline V and J ends were trimmed by 4 bases and 7 bases, with 11 bases remaining between them. This CDR3 region has 14 residues. The whole variable domain, filled in from reference TRBV14 and TRBJ1-6, reads EAGVTQFPSHSVIEKGQTVTLRCDPISGHDNLYWYRRVMGKEIKFLLHFVKESKQDESGMPNNRFLAERTGGTYSTLKVQPAELEDSGVYFCASSRGGRNSPLHFGNGTRLTVT.